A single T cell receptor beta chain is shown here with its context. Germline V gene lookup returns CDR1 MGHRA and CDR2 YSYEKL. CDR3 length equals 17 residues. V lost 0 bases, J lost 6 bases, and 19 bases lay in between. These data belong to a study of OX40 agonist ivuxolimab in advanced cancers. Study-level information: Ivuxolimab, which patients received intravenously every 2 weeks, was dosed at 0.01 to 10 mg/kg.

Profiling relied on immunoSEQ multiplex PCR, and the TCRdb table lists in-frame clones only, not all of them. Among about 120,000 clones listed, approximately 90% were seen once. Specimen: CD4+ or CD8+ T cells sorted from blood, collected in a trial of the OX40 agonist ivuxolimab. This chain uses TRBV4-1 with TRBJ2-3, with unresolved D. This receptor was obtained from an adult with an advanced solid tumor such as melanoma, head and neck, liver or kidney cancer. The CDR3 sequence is CASSQEGSRFSSDTQYF. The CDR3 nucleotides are TGCGCCAGCAGCCAAGAGGGTTCCCGTTTTAGTTCGGATACGCAGTATTTT.